This TCR beta chain was found in a study of Ad26.COV2.S vaccination and SARS-CoV-2 variants. Study background: The authors gave Ad26.COV2.S intramuscularly, either once or twice 56 days apart. Study-level findings and limits: The breadth of spike-specific CD8+ and CD4+ T cell responses after vaccination was reportedly substantial. Non-spike TCR breadth did not differ much between vaccine and placebo recipients.

For this clone: Its antigen is undetermined.

Treatment reported: some 19 received Ad26.COV2.S at low or high dose, single or two shots; several received placebo; per-sample allocation not given. Day 63 after the first vaccine or placebo injection was the time point for sampling. At a Boston site, the person donating was an adult of 18-55 years. Generated by immunoSEQ multiplex PCR, the TCRdb table keeps only in-frame clones and is missing some. The sample carries 400,000 to 450,000 clones, around 92% recorded once. The CDR3 has 16 amino acids. Per the germline V gene, CDR1 is ENHRY and CDR2 is SYGVKD. The V and J ends lost 3 bases and 3 bases, in that order; junction bases with no gene match: 6.

The rearrangement links TRBV10-3 to TRBJ2-1; 9 nucleotides align to TRBD1. The source is a person between 18 and 65 years old who received the Ad26.COV2.S COVID-19 vaccine or a placebo. This sample comprised peripheral blood, obtained in a trial of Ad26.COV2.S vaccine versus placebo. The CDR3 nucleotides are TGTGCCATCAGTGACCCGGGACAGGGTGGCTACAATGAGCAGTTCTTC. Its translation is CAISDPGQGGYNEQFF.